Below, 27 T cell receptor beta chains from the same sample are listed, as sequenced in a study of T cell responses to AZD1222 COVID-19 vaccine. Sequenced by immunoSEQ multiplex PCR; TCRdb stores in-frame clones only, minus some. The top ten clones hold 21% of a sample with about 67,000 clones, under 90% of them seen once. The material was peripheral blood, obtained on day 0 of AZD1222 vaccination. Source of these receptors: an adult in good health.

The chain has TRBV5-4 and TRBJ2-2; D is perhaps TRBD1 (6 bases). Trimming removed 4 bases at V and 2 bases at J, with 18 bases between. The length of the CDR3 is 17 residues. Germline assignment: CDR1 SGHNT and CDR2 YYREEE (reference sequence). CDR3 DNA sequence: TGTGCCAGCAGCACGGGTGCAGGGGCCCAAAACACCGGGGAGCTGTTTTTT. It codes for CASSTGAGAQNTGELFF.

This clone was detected a few times. The chain couples TRBV29-1 to TRBJ2-2; the D is unclear. V was clipped by 7 bases and J by 1 base, with 4 bases between them. The CDR3 consists of 11 residues. The germline V gene has CDR1 SQVTM and CDR2 ANQGSEA. In nucleotides, the CDR3 is TGCAGCGCTAGGAACACCGGGGAGCTGTTTTTT. Translating gives CSARNTGELFF.

This clone was counted a few times. The J gene is TRBJ2-1, the V gene TRBV30, with 8 bases matching TRBD2. There are 15 residues in the CDR3. The junction had 9 bases not matched to a gene; V was cut back by 0 bases and J by 8 bases. CDR1 is GTSNPN and CDR2 is SVGIG in the germline V gene (reference sequence). Written as DNA, the CDR3 is TGTGCCTGGAGTGTATCCCGGGAGGGAACCGATGAGCAGTTCTTC. This gives the protein CAWSVSREGTDEQFF. Together with reference TRBV30 and TRBJ2-1, the CDR3 gives the full variable domain: SQTIHQWPATLVQPVGSPLSLECTVEGTSNPNLYWYRQAAGRGLQLLFYSVGIGQISSEVPQNLSASRPQDRQFILSSKKLLLSDSGFYLCAWSVSREGTDEQFFGPGTRLTVL.

J is TRBJ2-1 and V is TRBV14; a possible D gene is TRBD1 (6 bases). The V and J ends lost 5 bases and 8 bases respectively, with 19 bases between them. The CDR3 is 15 residues long. CDR1 is SGHDN and CDR2 is FVKESK in the germline V gene. CDR3 sequence: CASSSDRRGFDEQFF. The CDR3 DNA reads as TGTGCCAGCAGCTCCGACAGGCGTGGATTTGATGAGCAGTTCTTC.

V gene TRBV7-3 combines with J gene TRBJ2-7; perhaps TRBD2 as D (6 bases). The CDR3 totals 13 residues. Trimming shortened V by 6 bases and J by 7 bases, and 16 bases separated the two germline ends. Germline CDR1 reads SGHTA; CDR2 reads FQGTGA. DNA for the CDR3: TGTGCCAGCAGAACTAGCTCCTCGGGGGAGCAGTACTTC. It specifies CASRTSSSGEQYF. The whole variable domain, filled in from reference TRBV7-3 and TRBJ2-7, reads GAGVSQTPSNKVTEKGKYVELRCDPISGHTALYWYRQSLGQGPEFLIYFQGTGAADDSGLPNDRFFAVRPEGSVSTLKIQRTERGDSAVYLCASRTSSSGEQYFGPGTRLTVT.

This clone appeared a few times. This chain connects TRBV10-3 to TRBJ2-1; the D gene could be TRBD1 or TRBD2 (7 bases each). The V end lost 2 bases, the J end lost 6 bases, and 17 bases lay between the germline ends. Germline-derived CDR1 and CDR2 are ENHRY and SYGVKD. This CDR3 has 16 amino acids. This CDR3 reads CAISEPRGGGLNEQFF. For the CDR3, the DNA is TGTGCCATCAGTGAGCCGCGGGGAGGGGGCCTCAATGAGCAGTTCTTC.

The chain has TRBV19 and TRBJ1-4, with a weak D call TRBD1 (6 bases). Trimming cost V 9 bases and J 7 bases, with 12 bases left between them. The CDR3 sequence is 12 residues long. Germline V gene data show CDR1 as LNHDA and CDR2 as SQIVND (reference sequence). The DNA for the CDR3 is TGTGCCAGGCAGGGGTTGAGTGAAAAACTGTTTTTT. Encoded protein: CARQGLSEKLFF.

The chain's CDR3 is CAISESLGGSYEQYF. DNA of the CDR3: TGTGCCATCAGCGAGAGCCTGGGCGGGAGCTACGAGCAGTACTTC. The gene calls are TRBV10-3 and TRBJ2-7; 7 bases agree with TRBD2. V lost 6 bases, J lost 3 bases, and 11 bases stayed unmatched. The CDR3 totals 15 residues. CDR1 ENHRY and CDR2 SYGVKD come from the germline V gene.

The chain carries TRBV12-3 or TRBV12-4 and TRBJ1-1, with D tentatively TRBD1 (6 bases). This CDR3 region has 13 residues. The ends were cut back, 6 bases at V and 5 bases at J, with 13 bases in the middle. The CDR3 sequence is CASRFSRGTEAFF. The CDR3 nucleotides read TGTGCCAGCAGATTTTCCAGGGGAACTGAAGCTTTCTTT.

The chain has TRBV4-3 and TRBJ2-7; 7 positions match TRBD1. The germline V gene encodes CDR1 LGHNA and CDR2 YSLEER. The CDR3 consists of 14 residues. V was clipped by 4 bases and J by 6 bases; unmatched bases: 9. This chain's CDR3 is CASSRVRGRFEQYF. The DNA of the CDR3 is TGCGCCAGCAGCCGAGTGAGGGGGCGCTTCGAGCAGTACTTC.

This clone is deemed large. This CDR3 is CASSYGAYSYEQYF. The CDR3 coding sequence is TGTGCCAGCAGTTACGGTGCCTACTCCTACGAGCAGTACTTC. V gene TRBV6-5 combines with J gene TRBJ2-7; no clear D gene. There are 14 residues in the CDR3. V lost 2 bases and J 0 bases, leaving 8 bases between the germline ends. Looked up from germline, CDR1 is MNHEY and CDR2 is SVGAGI.

V gene TRBV5-1 combines with J gene TRBJ1-3, with D possibly being TRBD1 (5 bases). From germline, CDR1 is SGHRS and CDR2 YFSETQ. CDR3 size: 14 residues. The V and J ends lost 4 bases and 3 bases respectively, with 11 bases between them. The CDR3 region has the DNA TGCGCCAGCAGCCTCGGGACCGATGGAAACACCATATATTTT. Translating gives CASSLGTDGNTIYF.

The chain has TRBV6-6 and TRBJ1-2, with 7 bases lining up with TRBD1. The junction had 9 bases not matched to a gene; V was cut back by 7 bases and J by 1 base. The germline CDR1 and CDR2 sequences are MNHNY and SVGAGI (reference sequence). This CDR3 comprises 15 residues. The CDR3 region has the DNA TGTGCCAGCACCGATAACAGGGGTCGTAACTATGGCTACACCTTC. It translates to CASTDNRGRNYGYTF.

The chain links TRBV28 to TRBJ1-2; TRBD1 matches 8 bases. CDR3 length equals 14 residues. Germline values: CDR1 MDHEN, CDR2 SYDVKM. V dropped 1 base and J dropped 8; count of bases not matched to a gene: 6. CDR3 nucleotides: TGTGCCAGCAGTTTATTGACAGGGGTAAGCGGCTACACCTTC. Protein sequence: CASSLLTGVSGYTF.

V gene TRBV10-2 combines with J gene TRBJ1-2; 11 bases align to TRBD1. The CDR3 sequence is 14 residues long. Losses at the gene ends were 6 bases for V and 4 bases for J; bases not matched to a gene: 4. The germline V gene has CDR1 WSHSY and CDR2 SAAADI. The CDR3 reads CASRDRGRTYGYTF. CDR3 bases: TGCGCCAGCAGGGACAGGGGGCGCACCTATGGCTACACCTTC.

This clone was detected a few times. The chain carries TRBV4-3 and TRBJ1-1; the D is unclear. CDR1 is LGHNA, CDR2 YSLEER, per germline. This CDR3 is 13 amino acids long. The ends were cut back, 0 bases at V and 8 bases at J, with 10 bases in the middle. The CDR3 here is CASSQERGLEAFF. The CDR3 DNA reads TGCGCCAGCAGCCAAGAAAGAGGGCTCGAAGCTTTCTTT.

The V call is TRBV7-9, the J call TRBJ1-6; D ambiguous. Trimming shortened V by 5 bases and J by 8 bases, and 22 bases separated the two germline ends. Germline-derived CDR1 and CDR2 are SEHNR and FQNEAQ (reference sequence). The length of the CDR3 is 17 residues. Here the CDR3 DNA reads TGTGCCAGCAGCACACGGCGCTACAGTGGTGGGGATTCACCCCTCCACTTT. This translates into CASSTRRYSGGDSPLHF.

The V gene is TRBV6-2 or TRBV6-3, the J gene TRBJ2-1; D uncertain. Germline V gene sequence: CDR1 MNHEY, CDR2 SVGEGT. V lost 4 bases to trimming and J lost 10 bases, with 14 bases between them. The CDR3 runs to 13 residues. Written as DNA, the CDR3 is TGTGCCAGCAGTTCAGACACGGGTCGGGAGCAGTTCTTC. As protein: CASSSDTGREQFF.

This rearrangement joins TRBV6-6 to TRBJ2-7; D is undetermined. Germline-derived CDR1 and CDR2 are MNHNY and SVGAGI (reference sequence). The CDR3 extends over 15 amino acids. V was trimmed by 2 bases and J by 0 bases, leaving 11 bases between them. The CDR3 region is CASSYVYLSSYEQYF. CDR3 DNA: TGTGCCAGCAGTTACGTTTATCTGAGCTCCTACGAGCAGTACTTC.

This chain links TRBV11-1 with TRBJ2-7; D is unresolved. Trimming took 5 bases from V and 5 from J, leaving 13 bases between them. Germline V lookup: CDR1 SGHAT, CDR2 FQDESV (reference sequence). This CDR3 has 13 amino acids. As DNA, the CDR3 is TGTGCCAGCAGCCTTAAGGGCAAGGACGAGCAGTACTTC. Translation: CASSLKGKDEQYF.

This clone was observed a handful of times. The V and J genes are TRBV28 and TRBJ2-5; tentatively, D is TRBD1 (5 bases). V shed 3 bases and J shed 6 bases, with 11 bases lying between them. Germline V gene sequence: CDR1 MDHEN, CDR2 SYDVKM. The CDR3 sequence is 13 residues long. CDR3 DNA sequence: TGTGCCAGCAGTTTGACAGTTGTGCAGACCCAGTACTTC. Translation: CASSLTVVQTQYF.

The CDR3 reads CASTPKQGGTEAFF. CDR3 sequence (DNA): TGTGCCAGCACCCCGAAACAGGGCGGCACTGAAGCTTTCTTT. V gene TRBV5-4 combines with J gene TRBJ1-1; D might be TRBD1 (6 bases). Looked up from germline, CDR1 is SGHNT and CDR2 is YYREEE (reference sequence). V lost 6 bases and J 4 bases, leaving 16 bases between the germline ends. CDR3 length equals 14 residues.

V usage is TRBV6-5 and J usage is TRBJ1-5; possibly TRBD1 for D (5 bases). This CDR3 has 13 amino acids. V was clipped by 8 bases and J by 6 bases, with 14 bases between them. Germline CDR1 and CDR2: MNHEY and SVGAGI. CDR3 amino acids: CASERQGAQPQHF. CDR3 nucleotides: TGTGCCAGCGAACGACAAGGGGCTCAGCCCCAGCATTTT.

This sequence joins TRBV27 and TRBJ2-1; 10 bases are shared with TRBD2. CDR3 length: 16 residues. Germline CDR1 is MNHEY and CDR2 is SMNVEV (reference sequence). V lost 5 bases to trimming and J lost 9 bases; unmatched junction nucleotides: 13. CDR3 sequence (DNA): TGTGCCAGCAGTCGATCAAGCGGGAGGGCCAGTGGTGAGCAGTTCTTC. Translated: CASSRSSGRASGEQFF.

The J gene is TRBJ1-2, the V gene TRBV19, with 7 bases aligning to TRBD1. With V trimmed by 6 bases and J by 1 base, 8 bases remained unmatched. The CDR3 length is 15 residues. The germline V gene has CDR1 LNHDA and CDR2 SQIVND (reference sequence). The CDR3 protein is CASSSGQSLNYGYTF. CDR3 sequence (DNA): TGTGCCAGTAGCTCGGGACAGTCCCTTAACTATGGCTACACCTTC.

The chain recombines TRBV12-3 or TRBV12-4 with TRBJ2-7; the match to TRBD2 covers 7 bases. CDR3 length equals 13 residues. J was trimmed by 2 bases and V by 5 bases; bases with no gene match: 3. The DNA for the CDR3 is TGTGCCAGCAGTGCGGGGGTGGCCTACGAGCAGTACTTC. It specifies CASSAGVAYEQYF.

The chain joins TRBV7-9 to TRBJ1-1; D is possibly TRBD1 (6 bases). The CDR3 contains 15 residues. Trimming removed 1 base at V and 2 bases at J, with 11 bases between. Germline V CDR1 and CDR2: SEHNR, FQNEAQ (reference sequence). This CDR3 reads CASSLVWDKNTEAFF. In DNA form, the CDR3 reads TGTGCCAGCAGCTTAGTATGGGACAAAAACACTGAAGCTTTCTTT.